These 25 T cell receptor beta chains were sequenced from one sample in a study of Ad26.COV2.S vaccination and SARS-CoV-2 variants. Libraries were prepared by immunoSEQ multiplex PCR; TCRdb keeps only in-frame clonotypes and omits some of them. The sample lists under 250,000 clones; 87% were seen once. Specified treatment: approximately 18 received Ad26.COV2.S at low or high dose, single or two shots; 5 received placebo; per-sample allocation not given. Each sample was drawn 63 days after the first injection (of vaccine or placebo). Source: peripheral blood, taken in a trial of Ad26.COV2.S vaccine versus placebo. The receptors come from a person aged 18 to 65 who received the Ad26.COV2.S COVID-19 vaccine or a placebo.

This clone was seen only once. The rearrangement links TRBV18 to TRBJ1-6, with 8 nucleotides matching TRBD1. V lost 4 bases, J lost 8 bases, and 10 bases stayed unmatched. Germline V lookup: CDR1 KGHSH, CDR2 LQKENI. This CDR3 is built from 16 residues. The CDR3 loop reads CASSRIGTGPDSPLHF. As DNA, the CDR3 is TGTGCCAGCTCACGTATCGGGACAGGACCTGATTCACCCCTCCACTTT.

On this clone itself: This specimen includes other DNA sequences encoding the same CDR3. The chain recombines TRBV7-2 with TRBJ2-5, with 7 bases identical to TRBD2. The junction had 2 bases not matched to a gene; V was cut back by 0 bases and J by 4 bases. The CDR3 is 14 residues long. CDR1 SGHTA and CDR2 FQGNSA come from the germline V gene. CDR3 residues: CASSLAGRGETQYF. The CDR3 DNA sequence: TGTGCCAGCAGCTTAGCAGGGAGGGGAGAGACCCAGTACTTC.

The rearrangement joins TRBV14 to TRBJ2-5, with 13 positions matching TRBD2. The J segment lost 7 bases and the V segment lost 4 bases, leaving 12 bases of the junction unmatched. CDR3 length equals 17 residues. Looked up from germline, CDR1 is SGHDN and CDR2 is FVKESK. The CDR3 protein is CASSPNAGLAGEGTQYF. In nucleotides, the CDR3 is TGTGCCAGCAGCCCCAATGCCGGACTAGCGGGAGAAGGGACCCAGTACTTC.

The chain has TRBV11-2 and TRBJ2-5; tentative D call: TRBD1 (6 bases). V gave up 6 bases and J gave up 5 bases, with 13 bases separating them. Germline V lookup: CDR1 SGHAT, CDR2 FQNNGV. This CDR3 is built from 13 residues. CDR3 DNA: TGTGCCAGCAGTCGTGGGGGCCACGAGACCCAGTACTTC. It codes for CASSRGGHETQYF.

This clone came up once. The gene calls are TRBV18 and TRBJ2-4, with a weak D call TRBD2 (5 bases). Germline CDR1 reads KGHSH; CDR2 reads LQKENI. The CDR3 spans 17 residues. Trimming cost V 6 bases and J 0 bases, with 18 bases left between them. The CDR3 DNA is TGTGCCAGCTCTCAACGGGGTGGGGATGTAGCCAAAAACATTCAGTACTTC. Protein: CASSQRGGDVAKNIQYF.

The V gene is TRBV18, the J gene TRBJ1-4; D is perhaps TRBD1 (6 bases). There are 16 residues in the CDR3. Germline V CDR1 and CDR2: KGHSH, LQKENI. V was cut by 2 bases and J by 0 bases, with 10 bases left in between. The CDR3 spells CASSPGTQTTNEKLFF. CDR3 DNA sequence: TGTGCCAGCTCACCAGGGACACAGACAACTAATGAAAAACTGTTTTTT.

The chain joins TRBV7-6 to TRBJ2-5; 11 positions match TRBD1. V lost 2 bases to trimming and J lost 4 bases; unmatched junction nucleotides: 6. The CDR3 spans 16 residues. Germline CDR1 and CDR2: SGHVS and FNYEAQ. The CDR3 nucleotides read TGTGCCAGCAGCTTACTTGGGACAGGGGGACCAGAGACCCAGTACTTC. Amino acids: CASSLLGTGGPETQYF.

This chain joins TRBV21-1 and TRBJ1-5; TRBD1 was called by the table and not checked on the DNA. TRBV21-1 is described as a pseudogene. CDR3 length: 16 amino acids. DNA of the CDR3: TGTGCCAACTCTCTACTTGACAGGTGGGACAATCAGCCCCAGCATTTT. Protein: CANSLLDRWDNQPQHF.

The chain links TRBV9 to TRBJ2-5; tentative D call: TRBD2 (6 bases). Trimming took off 0 bases at V and 2 bases at J, with 8 bases between the two ends. The V gene's germline CDR1 is SGDLS and CDR2 YYNGEE. The CDR3 loop spans 14 amino acids. The CDR3 DNA follows: TGTGCCAGCAGCGTAGCCGCGGGACAAGAGACCCAGTACTTC. It translates to CASSVAAGQETQYF.

V is TRBV4-1 and J is TRBJ2-7; perhaps TRBD2 as D (7 bases). CDR3 length: 13 amino acids. The V and J ends lost 4 bases and 13 bases respectively, with 20 bases between them. Germline V lookup: CDR1 MGHRA, CDR2 YSYEKL. The DNA for the CDR3 is TGCGCCAGCAGCCCCGTTCGGGGGGCGGGCGATTACTTC. This encodes CASSPVRGAGDYF.

The CDR3 spells CASSLRPSTDTQYF. The CDR3 DNA sequence: TGCGCCAGCAGCCTTCGACCCAGCACAGATACGCAGTATTTT. The chain carries TRBV10-2 and TRBJ2-3; the D is unclear. This CDR3 has 14 amino acids. Trimming left V 6 bases short and J 0 bases short, with 10 bases between. Per germline, CDR1 WSHSY and CDR2 SAAADI.

The CDR3 DNA sequence: TGTGCCAGCGCAGGGGCTACTGAAAAACTGTTTTTT. Its protein is CASAGATEKLFF. The V and J genes are TRBV6-5 and TRBJ1-4; tentative D call: TRBD1 (6 bases). Trimming removed 8 bases from V and 7 bases from J, with 11 bases in between. There are 12 residues in the CDR3. CDR1 MNHEY and CDR2 SVGAGI come from the germline V gene.

This clone has a handful of counts. The V call is TRBV5-6, the J call TRBJ2-5; 9 bases align to TRBD1. Germline CDR1 and CDR2: SGHDT and YYEEEE. The CDR3 has 16 amino acids. V was clipped by 4 bases and J by 5 bases; unmatched bases: 12. The CDR3 protein is CASSAGGQGRRETQYF. CDR3 nucleotide sequence: TGTGCCAGCAGCGCGGGTGGACAGGGGAGAAGGGAGACCCAGTACTTC.

Of note for this clone: One junction end disagrees with the germline gene, perhaps due to a read error. V usage is TRBV7-7 and J usage is TRBJ2-5, with 10 bases lining up with TRBD1. The V gene's germline CDR1 is SSHAT and CDR2 FNYEAQ (reference sequence). The CDR3 sequence is 16 residues long. The CDR3, as DNA: TGTGCTAGCAGCTTAGCGCGCGGACAGGGGGGAGAGACCCAGTACTTC. It yields the protein CASSLARGQGGETQYF. Looking up the rest from reference TRBV7-7 and TRBJ2-5 gives the full variable domain: GAGVSQSPRYKVTKRGQDVTLRCDPISSHATLYWYQQALGQGPEFLTYFNYEAQPDKSGLPSDRFSAERPEGSISTLTIQRTEQRDSAMYRCASSLARGQGGETQYFGPGTRLLVL.

J is TRBJ1-6 and V is TRBV6-5; 7 nucleotides line up with TRBD1. J gave up 7 bases and V 6 bases, and 6 bases lay outside the gene matches. There are 14 residues in the CDR3. Germline V CDR1 and CDR2: MNHEY, SVGAGI. The CDR3 DNA reads as TGTGCCAGCAGCCGGACAGGTCCCAATTCACCCCTCCACTTT. Translation gives CASSRTGPNSPLHF.

The V gene is TRBV5-1, the J gene TRBJ1-1; no clear D gene. Trimming pared 1 base from V and 5 bases from J, leaving 9 bases between. The CDR3 extends over 13 amino acids. CDR1 SGHRS and CDR2 YFSETQ come from the germline V gene. The CDR3 here is CASSLRAETEAFF. The DNA for the CDR3 is TGCGCCAGCAGCTTGAGGGCGGAGACTGAAGCTTTCTTT.

The V call is TRBV6-6, the J call TRBJ2-2; D ambiguous. The germline V gene encodes CDR1 MNHNY and CDR2 SVGAGI (reference sequence). There are 14 residues in the CDR3. The ends were cut back, 2 bases at V and 2 bases at J, with 6 bases in the middle. The CDR3 DNA sequence: TGTGCCAGCAGTTACGGCCATAACACCGGGGAGCTGTTTTTT. Its protein product is CASSYGHNTGELFF.

This clone appeared a few times. V usage is TRBV7-3 and J usage is TRBJ2-2; D possibly corresponds to TRBD1 (6 bases). The germline V and J ends were trimmed by 2 bases and 4 bases, with 14 bases remaining between them. Per the germline V gene, CDR1 is SGHTA and CDR2 is FQGTGA. This CDR3 is built from 16 residues. The CDR3 loop reads CASSLYGGTGTGELFF. CDR3 DNA sequence: TGTGCCAGCAGCTTATATGGGGGCACGGGCACCGGGGAGCTGTTTTTT.

The rearrangement joins TRBV24-1 to TRBJ2-1; perhaps TRBD1 as D (6 bases). The V and J ends lost 5 bases and 7 bases respectively, with 14 bases between them. The CDR3 covers 14 residues. Germline V gene data show CDR1 as KGHDR and CDR2 as SFDVKD. The CDR3 coding sequence is TGTGCCACCAGTGCCCTTTACACAGGGAATGAGCAGTTCTTC. Translation: CATSALYTGNEQFF.

This clone was counted only a few times. The chain uses TRBV6-5 and TRBJ1-1, with D unresolved. The length of the CDR3 is 13 residues. V dropped 6 bases and J dropped 6 bases, with 14 bases sitting between them. Germline lookup yields CDR1 MNHEY and CDR2 SVGAGI. CDR3 sequence reads: CASRTHRTAEAFF. CDR3 sequence (DNA): TGTGCCAGCAGAACCCACCGAACAGCTGAAGCTTTCTTT.

The chain is built from TRBV4-1 and TRBJ2-7; D not resolved. Germline V gene sequence: CDR1 MGHRA, CDR2 YSYEKL. CDR3 length equals 14 residues. V was trimmed by 1 base and J by 2 bases, leaving 9 bases between them. The CDR3 region has the DNA TGCGCCAGCAGCCAAGTTGTAAGGGCCTACGAGCAGTACTTC. It translates to CASSQVVRAYEQYF.

The chain employs TRBV19 and TRBJ1-5; 11 bases are shared with TRBD1. The CDR3 length is 17 residues. Per germline, CDR1 LNHDA and CDR2 SQIVND (reference sequence). J lost 7 bases, V lost 3 bases, and 11 bases had no gene match. The CDR3 coding sequence is TGTGCCAGTAGTATTGACTTCAGGACAGGGGGCCGACAGCCCCAGCATTTT. This gives the protein CASSIDFRTGGRQPQHF.

The chain combines TRBV11-2 with TRBJ2-3; 9 bases agree with TRBD2. Germline V gives CDR1 SGHAT, CDR2 FQNNGV. After removal of 2 bases from V and 3 bases from J, the junction contained 15 bases not matched to a gene. This CDR3 has 19 residues. CDR3 sequence: CASSLSLGVGSGGTDTQYF. CDR3 in DNA: TGTGCCAGCAGCTTATCCCTTGGCGTAGGTAGCGGGGGAACAGATACGCAGTATTTT.

The rearrangement links TRBV4-3 to TRBJ2-5; 8 bases map to TRBD2. The ends lost 0 bases at V and 5 bases at J; junction bases unmatched: 8. Germline lookup yields CDR1 LGHNA and CDR2 YSLEER. This CDR3 is 16 amino acids long. CDR3: CASSQDRGTRSETQYF. The CDR3 nucleotides are TGCGCCAGCAGCCAAGATAGGGGGACTAGGAGTGAGACCCAGTACTTC.

This clone was seen a handful of times. The rearrangement uses TRBV9 and TRBJ2-1, with D possibly being TRBD2 (6 bases). The CDR3 has 14 residues. The ends were cut back, 3 bases at V and 4 bases at J, with 11 bases in the middle. Germline CDR1 SGDLS, CDR2 YYNGEE. The chain's CDR3 is CASSDGRDYNEQFF. The CDR3 coding sequence is TGTGCCAGCAGCGATGGGCGGGATTACAATGAGCAGTTCTTC.